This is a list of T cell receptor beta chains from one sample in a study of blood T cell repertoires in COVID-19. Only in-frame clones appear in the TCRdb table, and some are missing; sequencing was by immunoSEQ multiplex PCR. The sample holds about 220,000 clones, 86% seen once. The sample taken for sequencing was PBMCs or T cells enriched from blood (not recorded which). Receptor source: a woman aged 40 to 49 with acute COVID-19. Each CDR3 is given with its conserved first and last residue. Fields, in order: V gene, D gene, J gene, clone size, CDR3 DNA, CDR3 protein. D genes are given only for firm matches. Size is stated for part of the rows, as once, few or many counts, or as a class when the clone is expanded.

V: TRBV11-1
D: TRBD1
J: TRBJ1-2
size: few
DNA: TGTGCCAGCAGCCCTCCGGACAGGGTTGGCTATGGCTACACCTTC
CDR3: CASSPPDRVGYGYTF

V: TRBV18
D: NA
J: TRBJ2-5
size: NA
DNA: TGTGCCAGCTCACCGGTCTTTCAAGAGGAAGAGACCCAGTACTTC
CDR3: CASSPVFQEEETQYF

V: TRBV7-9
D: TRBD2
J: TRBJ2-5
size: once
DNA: TGTGCCAGCCGGGGACTAGCGGGGTTACAAGAGACCCAGTACTTC
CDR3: CASRGLAGLQETQYF

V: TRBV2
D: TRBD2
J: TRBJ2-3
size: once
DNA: TGTGCCAGCGCGACTAGCGGGGGGTGGGCAGATACGCAGTATTTT
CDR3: CASATSGGWADTQYF

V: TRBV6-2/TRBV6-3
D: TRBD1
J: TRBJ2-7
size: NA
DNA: TGTGCCAGCAGTTACCCCCGACAGGGGGGTTCTTACGAGCAGTACTTC
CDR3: CASSYPRQGGSYEQYF

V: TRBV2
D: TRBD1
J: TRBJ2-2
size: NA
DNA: TGTGCCAGCAGCAAAGACGGGACAGGGTTCCCCGGGGAGCTGTTTTTT
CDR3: CASSKDGTGFPGELFF

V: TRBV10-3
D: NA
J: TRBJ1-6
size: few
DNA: TGTGCCGCAGCAGGCTCCTATAATTCACCCCTCCACTTT
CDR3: CAAAGSYNSPLHF

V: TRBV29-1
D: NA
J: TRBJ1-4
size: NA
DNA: TGCAGCGTTACCTCCTGGGATCCAGGGGTGGGATACGCTAATGAAAAACTGTTTTTT
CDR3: CSVTSWDPGVGYANEKLFF

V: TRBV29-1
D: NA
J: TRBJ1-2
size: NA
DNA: TGCAGCGCCCTCCCGAGGACTGATCCTAACTATGGCTACACCTTC
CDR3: CSALPRTDPNYGYTF

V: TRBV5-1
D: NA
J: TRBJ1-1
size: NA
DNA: TGCGCCAGCAGCTTGTCGGGGGGTGGGAACACTGAAGCTTTCTTT
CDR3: CASSLSGGGNTEAFF

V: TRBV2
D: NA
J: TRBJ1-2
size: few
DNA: TGTGCCAGCAGTGAAGACAGGCTTGATGGCTACACCTTC
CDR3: CASSEDRLDGYTF

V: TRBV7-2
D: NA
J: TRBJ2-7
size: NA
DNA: TGTGCCAGCAGCTCCCGGAGGGCCTACGAGCAGTACTTC
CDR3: CASSSRRAYEQYF

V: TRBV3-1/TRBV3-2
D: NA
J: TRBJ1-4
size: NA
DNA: TGTGCCAGCAGCCAAGAGGGGAGGGGTACAACTAATGAAAAACTGTTTTTT
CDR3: CASSQEGRGTTNEKLFF

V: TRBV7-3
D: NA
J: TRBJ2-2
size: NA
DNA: TGTGCCAGCAGCTCAGGAACAGGGAGACCCGGGGAGCTGTTTTTT
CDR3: CASSSGTGRPGELFF

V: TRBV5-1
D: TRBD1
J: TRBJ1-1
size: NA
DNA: TGCGCCAGCAGCTTGGCAGGGACAGGGAAGAACACTGAAGCTTTCTTT
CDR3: CASSLAGTGKNTEAFF

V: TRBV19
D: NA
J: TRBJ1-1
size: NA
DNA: TGTGCCAGTAGTATCCTCGCTTGGGAGGACCTCAGGAACACTGAAGCTTTCTTT
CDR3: CASSILAWEDLRNTEAFF

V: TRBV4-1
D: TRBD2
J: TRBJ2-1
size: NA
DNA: TGCGCCAGCAGCCAAGATCGACTAGCCCATGAGCAGTTCTTC
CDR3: CASSQDRLAHEQFF

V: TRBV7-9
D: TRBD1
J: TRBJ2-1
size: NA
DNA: TGTGCCAGCACGGGACAGGGGGCGGAGGAGCAGTTCTTC
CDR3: CASTGQGAEEQFF

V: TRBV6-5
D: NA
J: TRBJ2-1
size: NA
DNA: TGTGCCAGCAGTTATGCGACTAGTCATGAGCAGTTCTTC
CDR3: CASSYATSHEQFF

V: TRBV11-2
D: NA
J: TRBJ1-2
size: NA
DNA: TGTGCCAGCAGCTTAGTTCTCGGCTCCGCGGGGGACGGCTACACCTTC
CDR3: CASSLVLGSAGDGYTF

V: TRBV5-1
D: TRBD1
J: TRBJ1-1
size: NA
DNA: TGCGCCAGCAGCTTGAGAGTACAGGGGGCAGTAAACACTGAAGTTTTCTTT
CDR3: CASSLRVQGAVNTEVFF

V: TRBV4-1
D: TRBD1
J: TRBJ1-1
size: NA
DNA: TGCGCCAGCAGCCAAGGAGACAGGGGGCGCGTTTGGTGGAACACTGAAGCTTTCTTT
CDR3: CASSQGDRGRVWWNTEAFF

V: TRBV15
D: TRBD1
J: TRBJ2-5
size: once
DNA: TGTGCCACCAGCAGCAGATCGGGACAGACCCAAGAGACCCAGTACTTC
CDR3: CATSSRSGQTQETQYF

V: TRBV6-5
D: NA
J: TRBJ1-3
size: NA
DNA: TGTGCCAGCAGGCGCAACGGGACACCAGGAAACACCATATATTTT
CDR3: CASRRNGTPGNTIYF

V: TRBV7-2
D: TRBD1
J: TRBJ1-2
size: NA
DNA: TGTGCCAGCAGCTTGGACAGGGACTATGGCTACACCTTC
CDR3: CASSLDRDYGYTF

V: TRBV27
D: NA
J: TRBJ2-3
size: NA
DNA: TGTGCCAGCAGTTTAGGGGCACAGAATACGCAGTATTTT
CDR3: CASSLGAQNTQYF

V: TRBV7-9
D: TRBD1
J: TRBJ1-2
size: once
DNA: TGTGCCAGCAGCTTTCTAAACCTTCGGACAGGGAACCATGGCTACACCTTC
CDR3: CASSFLNLRTGNHGYTF

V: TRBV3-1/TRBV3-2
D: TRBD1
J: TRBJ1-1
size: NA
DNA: TGTGCCAGCAGCCAAGCGGGACAGTCCCTGAACACTGAAGCTTTCTTT
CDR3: CASSQAGQSLNTEAFF

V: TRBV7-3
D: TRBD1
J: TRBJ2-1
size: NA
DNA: TGTGCCAGCAGCTCGACAGGGGTGGGTACTAGAGGGGATGAGCAGTTCTTC
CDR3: CASSSTGVGTRGDEQFF

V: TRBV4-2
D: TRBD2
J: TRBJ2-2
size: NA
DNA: TGTGCCAGCAGCCAAGTAGGTCCTAGCGGGGGTTCCGGGGAGCTGTTTTTT
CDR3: CASSQVGPSGGSGELFF

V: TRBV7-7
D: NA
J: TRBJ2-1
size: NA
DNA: TGTGCTAGCAGCCTCCGGGTTCCACTATCCTTGAATGAGCAGTTCTTC
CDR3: CASSLRVPLSLNEQFF

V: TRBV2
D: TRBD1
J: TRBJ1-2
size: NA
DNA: TGTGCCATGGCAGGGGGAATTAGCTATGGCTACACCTTC
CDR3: CAMAGGISYGYTF

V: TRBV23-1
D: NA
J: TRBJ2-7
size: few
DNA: TGCGCCAGCAGTCAAAAACCGAGGGCAGGCTTCTACGAGCAGTACTTC
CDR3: CASSQKPRAGFYEQYF

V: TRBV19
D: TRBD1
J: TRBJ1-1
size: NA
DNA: TGTGCCAGTAGTCCCGAGGCGGGACAGGGGGCGCCTGTGAACACTGAAGCTTTCTTT
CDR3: CASSPEAGQGAPVNTEAFF